Here is one TCR beta chain with its context. Assay used: immunoSEQ multiplex PCR; TCRdb lists only in-frame clones, some missing. The table has approximately 310,000 clones, more than 75% seen once. The sample belongs to a study of blood T cell repertoires in COVID-19. Study at large: PBMCs, B-cell-depleted T cells, or T cells were the source of the cDNA or gDNA that made up the material.

The ends were cut back, 2 bases at V and 1 base at J, with 9 bases in the middle. CDR3 length: 15 residues. Germline CDR1 is SGHTA and CDR2 is FQGNSA. Material for sequencing was peripheral blood. This TCR was recovered from a man aged 50-59 years with active or convalescent COVID-19. The chain employs TRBV7-2 and TRBJ2-1, with TRBD1 as a possible D gene (5 bases). CDR3 in amino acids: CASSLWGTSYNEQFF. The CDR3 DNA follows: TGTGCCAGCAGCTTATGGGGCACATCCTACAATGAGCAGTTCTTC. The entire variable domain, with the rest obtained from reference TRBV7-2 and TRBJ2-1, is as follows: GAGVSQSPSNKVTEKGKDVELRCDPISGHTALYWYRQSLGQGLEFLIYFQGNSAPDKSGLPSDRFSAERTGGSVSTLTIQRTQQEDSAVYLCASSLWGTSYNEQFFGPGTRLTVL.